One sample yielded the 8 T cell receptor beta chains listed below, sequenced in a study of T cells in Graves' hyperthyroidism and ophthalmopathy. The source material, RNA transcripts, was used to amplify TCR beta CDR3 regions. An initial round of RT-PCR targeting the TCR CDR3 relied on the HTBI primer set. A single record per CDR3 protein comes from TCRdb applying MiXCR to the multiplex PCR reads. The table includes hundreds of thousands of distinct CDR3 sequences, about a sixth detected once. What was sequenced was blood. Receptor source: a woman between 18 and 30 years old with Graves' ophthalmopathy.

In this sample, this clonotype turned up many times. The chain combines TRBV3-1 with TRBJ2-7; 7 bases align to TRBD1. The CDR3 has 14 residues. CDR1 and CDR2 from the germline V gene are LGHDT and YNNKEL (reference sequence). J gave up 2 bases and V 4 bases, and 5 bases lay outside the gene matches. CDR3 residues: CASSLGQEAYEQYF. The CDR3 nucleotides are TGTGCCAGCAGCCTCGGACAGGAGGCCTACGAGCAGTACTTC.

This clonotype was observed many times. The chain carries TRBV7-8 and TRBJ1-1; the D is unclear. The CDR3 spans 14 residues. Germline V gene data show CDR1 as SGHVS and CDR2 as FQNEAQ. Trimming shortened V by 5 bases and J by 1 base, and 11 bases separated the two germline ends. The chain's CDR3 is CASSLMAANTEAFF. The CDR3 coding sequence is TGTGCCAGCAGCCTGATGGCAGCGAACACTGAAGCTTTCTTT.

This clonotype appeared many times. The chain joins TRBV28 to TRBJ2-7, with 7 bases matching TRBD2. The V gene end was trimmed by 4 bases and the J gene end by 3 bases; junction bases not matched to a gene: 0. The germline V gene encodes CDR1 MDHEN and CDR2 SYDVKM. The CDR3 runs 12 residues. CDR3 sequence (DNA): TGTGCCAGCAGTTCGGGGGGCTACGAGCAGTACTTC. It codes for CASSSGGYEQYF. The full variable domain, completed using reference TRBV28 and TRBJ2-7, is DVKVTQSSRYLVKRTGEKVFLECVQDMDHENMFWYRQDPGLGLRLIYFSYDVKMKEKGDIPEGYSVSREKKERFSLILESASTNQTSMYLCASSSGGYEQYFGPGTRLTVT.

On this clonotype itself: With a much larger clone just one base away, this may be a read error. This sequence joins TRBV12-3 or TRBV12-4 and TRBJ1-1; D remains ambiguous. This CDR3 comprises 12 residues. Trimming shortened V by 5 bases and J by 7 bases, and 11 bases separated the two germline ends. In nucleotides, the CDR3 is TGTGCCAGCAGTAGAAGGAGGAGTGAAGCTTTCTTT. Its translation: CASSRRRSEAFF.

This sequence joins TRBV6-2 or TRBV6-3 and TRBJ1-6; D remains unclear. The CDR3 is 15 amino acids. The germline V gene has CDR1 MNHEY and CDR2 SVGEGT. V lost 7 bases and J lost 10, with 20 bases in between. In nucleotides, the CDR3 is TGTGCCAGCAAAACGGGTCGGCAGTTTGGATCACCCCTCCACTTT. Amino acid sequence: CASKTGRQFGSPLHF.

This chain uses TRBV28 with TRBJ2-2; 9 bases are a match to TRBD1. CDR3 size: 16 residues. V shed 6 bases, J shed 1 base, and the junction held 6 bases outside the gene matches. The V gene's germline CDR1 is MDHEN and CDR2 SYDVKM. The CDR3 bases are TGTGCCAGCAGAAGACAGGGGGAACTGAACACCGGGGAGCTGTTTTTT. Protein sequence: CASRRQGELNTGELFF. The full variable domain, rest sourced from reference TRBV28 and TRBJ2-2, is DVKVTQSSRYLVKRTGEKVFLECVQDMDHENMFWYRQDPGLGLRLIYFSYDVKMKEKGDIPEGYSVSREKKERFSLILESASTNQTSMYLCASRRQGELNTGELFFGEGSRLTVL.

This clonotype has ten or more counts. The V gene is TRBV4-2, the J gene TRBJ2-2; the D is unclear. The V gene lost 0 bases and the J gene lost 6 bases, with 5 bases spanning the gap. Germline CDR1 reads LGHNA; CDR2 reads YNFKEQ. The CDR3 has 13 amino acids. CDR3 nucleotide sequence: TGTGCCAGCAGCCAAGATAGGGCCGGGGAGCTGTTTTTT. Residues: CASSQDRAGELFF.

There are many counts of this clonotype. The chain uses TRBV3-1 and TRBJ1-6, with D hard to call. The CDR3 sequence is 14 residues long. The germline CDR1 and CDR2 sequences are LGHDT and YNNKEL (reference sequence). V lost 8 bases and J lost 5, with 13 bases in between. The CDR3 coding sequence is TGTGCCAGCTCGCAAGAGACGGATAATTCACCCCTCCACTTT. This gives the protein CASSQETDNSPLHF.